These 30 T cell receptor beta chains came from one sample sequenced in a study of beta chain features in type 1 diabetes (dated 2018 in TCRdb). On the study overall, not on this receptor specifically: In all four CD4+ subsets, TCRB CDR3 length was moderately but significantly shorter in type 1 diabetes patients.

Library creation used the immunoSEQ multiplex PCR assay. All of the isolated RNA was reverse transcribed with the High Capacity cDNA Reverse Transcription Kit, so expressed TCRB transcripts were sequenced. TCRdb provides this immuneACCESS table in a form limited to in-frame rearrangements. Some clones are lacking; in checked studies, under half of them reflect an unresolved V gene, and why the rest are absent is not known. This sample gives some 640,000 clones in total; roughly 13% of them show up just once. Of the sample, 0.035% to 0.045% is held by the ten largest clones. The antigens for these receptors are not known. The sequenced sample consisted of naive CD4+ T cells from blood. The cell subset or site label corresponds to: true naive CD4+ T cells. These receptors were taken from a man aged 18-30 years with type 1 diabetes.

The chain uses TRBV4-1 and TRBJ2-5; no clear D. Germline-derived CDR1 and CDR2 are MGHRA and YSYEKL. Trimming took off 7 bases at V and 2 bases at J, with 5 bases between the two ends. The CDR3 is made up of 11 amino acids. CDR3 in DNA: TGCGCCAGCATACGGCAAGAGACCCAGTACTTC. As protein: CASIRQETQYF.

The chain is built from TRBV6-5 and TRBJ2-6; no definite D call. V gave up 2 bases and J gave up 2 bases, with 10 bases separating them. Germline CDR1 MNHEY, CDR2 SVGAGI. This CDR3 contains 16 residues. The CDR3, as DNA: TGTGCCAGCAGTTACATAGGTGCCCCTGGGGCCAACGTCCTGACTTTC. Translation: CASSYIGAPGANVLTF.

This clone was seen more than once but under ten times. J is TRBJ2-7 and V is TRBV27; D is uncertain. The CDR3 runs 15 residues. Deletions cut 2 bases from V and 0 bases from J, with 11 bases between. Germline lookup yields CDR1 MNHEY and CDR2 SMNVEV (reference sequence). Written as DNA, the CDR3 is TGTGCCAGCAGTTTAAACATCCTTAGCTCCTACGAGCAGTACTTC. Translated: CASSLNILSSYEQYF.

V usage is TRBV5-6 and J usage is TRBJ2-5, with D hard to call. CDR1 is SGHDT, CDR2 YYEEEE, per germline. The CDR3 is 13 amino acids. V dropped 4 bases and J dropped 6 bases, with 13 bases sitting between them. The CDR3 DNA reads as TGTGCCAGCAGCGCGCCCCCTGTGCAGACCCAGTACTTC. Its protein is CASSAPPVQTQYF.

The J gene is TRBJ1-1, the V gene TRBV30; TRBD1 matches at 10 bases. The CDR3 runs 13 residues. In germline, CDR1 is GTSNPN, CDR2 SVGIG (reference sequence). V lost 4 bases and J lost 10; bases outside the gene matches: 9. The CDR3 sequence is CAWNRQGALRAFF. The CDR3 bases are TGTGCCTGGAATCGACAGGGGGCATTGAGAGCTTTCTTT.

The chain has TRBV30 and TRBJ1-1, with TRBD1 matching 7 bases. V shed 0 bases and J 3 bases; nucleotides not matched to a gene: 7. The germline V gene encodes CDR1 GTSNPN and CDR2 SVGIG (reference sequence). This CDR3 comprises 15 residues. CDR3 sequence reads: CAWSVLAGGYTEAFF. The DNA for the CDR3 is TGTGCCTGGAGTGTACTGGCAGGGGGGTACACTGAAGCTTTCTTT. Full variable domain (outside the CDR3, taken from reference TRBV30 and TRBJ1-1): SQTIHQWPATLVQPVGSPLSLECTVEGTSNPNLYWYRQAAGRGLQLLFYSVGIGQISSEVPQNLSASRPQDRQFILSSKKLLLSDSGFYLCAWSVLAGGYTEAFFGQGTRLTVV.

The chain couples TRBV5-1 to TRBJ2-3, with 14 nucleotides matching TRBD2. CDR3 length: 15 amino acids. V shed 2 bases and J 5 bases; nucleotides not matched to a gene: 1. CDR1 and CDR2 (germline): SGHRS, YFSETQ. DNA of the CDR3: TGCGCCAGCAGCTTTGGACTAGCGGGAGGAGATACGCAGTATTTT. This translates into CASSFGLAGGDTQYF. Full variable domain (rest looked up from reference TRBV5-1 and TRBJ2-3): KAGVTQTPRYLIKTRGQQVTLSCSPISGHRSVSWYQQTPGQGLQFLFEYFSETQRNKGNFPGRFSGRQFSNSRSEMNVSTLELGDSALYLCASSFGLAGGDTQYFGPGTRLTVL.

This chain connects TRBV27 to TRBJ2-7; 11 positions agree with TRBD2. The CDR3 has 16 amino acids. The germline V gene has CDR1 MNHEY and CDR2 SMNVEV (reference sequence). V lost 3 bases to trimming and J lost 3 bases; unmatched junction nucleotides: 7. The CDR3 nucleotides read TGTGCCAGCAGTTTCACGGGACTAGCGGCCAACTACGAGCAGTACTTC. This encodes CASSFTGLAANYEQYF.

This clone came up a few times. The rearrangement uses TRBV30 and TRBJ2-3; 16 nucleotides match TRBD2. The CDR3 is made up of 15 amino acids. Unmatched junction bases numbered 5, after V lost 5 bases and J lost 6 bases. CDR1 and CDR2 from the germline V gene are GTSNPN and SVGIG (reference sequence). Here the CDR3 reads CAWGPGLAGGDTQYF. DNA of the CDR3: TGTGCCTGGGGACCGGGACTAGCGGGAGGGGATACGCAGTATTTT.

This sequence joins TRBV4-2 and TRBJ2-3, with a weak D call TRBD2 (6 bases). Germline CDR1 and CDR2: LGHNA and YNFKEQ. Trimming pared 5 bases from V and 2 bases from J, leaving 14 bases between. This CDR3 has 15 residues. The CDR3 DNA reads TGTGCCAGCAGCGGCGCCGGGGGACTCACAGATACGCAGTATTTT. Its translation: CASSGAGGLTDTQYF.

In its sample, this clone was seen a few times. The chain has TRBV25-1 and TRBJ2-3; D perhaps matches TRBD2 (5 bases). CDR3 length equals 15 residues. Germline loops: CDR1 MGHDK, CDR2 SYGVNS. The V end lost 1 base, the J end lost 4 bases, and 12 bases lay between the germline ends. CDR3 bases: TGTGCCAGCAGTGAATGGACGGGGTTCCCAGATACGCAGTATTTT. Translated: CASSEWTGFPDTQYF.

The J gene is TRBJ2-1, the V gene TRBV9, with D uncertain. V lost 2 bases and J 4 bases, leaving 13 bases between the germline ends. The CDR3 totals 15 residues. Germline CDR1 reads SGDLS; CDR2 reads YYNGEE. The CDR3 DNA follows: TGTGCCAGCAGCGTTACTGCCTCCTCTTACAATGAGCAGTTCTTC. It specifies CASSVTASSYNEQFF.

This clone has just a few counts. As DNA, the CDR3 is TGTGCCAGCAGCTTAGAGGTACAGGTCTATGGCTACACCTTC. Protein: CASSLEVQVYGYTF. V gene TRBV7-2 combines with J gene TRBJ1-2, with a possible D match to TRBD1 (5 bases). Germline CDR1 and CDR2: SGHTA and FQGNSA. The V end was cut by 1 base, the J end by 4 bases, with 10 bases between. This CDR3 comprises 14 residues.

V is TRBV4-2 and J is TRBJ1-2, with no clear D. Germline-derived CDR1 and CDR2 are LGHNA and YNFKEQ. CDR3 length: 14 amino acids. V lost 1 base, J lost 14 bases, and 20 bases lay in between. Here the CDR3 DNA reads TGTGCCAGCAGCCAAGTACCCCCCACCTATGGCTGGACCTTC. This gives the protein CASSQVPPTYGWTF.

This clone was observed a handful of times. J is TRBJ2-7 and V is TRBV14; no clear D. V was shortened by 0 bases and J by 4 bases, with 13 bases between the two germline ends. Germline CDR1 and CDR2: SGHDN and FVKESK. The CDR3 runs 15 residues. The DNA for the CDR3 is TGTGCCAGCAGCCAAGATTCGGTGCGGTATTACGAGCAGTACTTC. Amino acids: CASSQDSVRYYEQYF.

This clone was observed a handful of times. CDR3 bases: TGTGCCAGCTTACTAGCGGGAGGGCACAATGAGCAGTTCTTC. This sequence encodes CASLLAGGHNEQFF. The V and J genes are TRBV21-1 and TRBJ2-1; no DNA check was done on the table's D call, TRBD2. TRBV21-1 is assigned pseudogene status. The CDR3 has 14 residues.

This clone was seen a handful of times. The chain links TRBV19 to TRBJ2-1; perhaps TRBD2 as D (6 bases). Per the germline V gene, CDR1 is LNHDA and CDR2 is SQIVND (reference sequence). CDR3 length equals 15 residues. Trimming stripped 5 bases from V and 5 bases from J, with 16 bases between. For the CDR3, the DNA is TGTGCCAGTAGTTACATCTGGAGGGCCGACAATGAGCAGTTCTTC. Amino acids: CASSYIWRADNEQFF.

This clone was seen more than once but under ten times. The genes are TRBV28 and TRBJ1-1, with D unresolved. CDR1 is MDHEN and CDR2 is SYDVKM in the germline V gene. This CDR3 has 17 residues. The germline V and J ends were trimmed by 2 bases and 7 bases, with 23 bases remaining between them. Written as DNA, the CDR3 is TGTGCCAGCAGTTTAAGTATCATGGGCAGGTCCTCCCATGAAGCTTTCTTT. Protein: CASSLSIMGRSSHEAFF. Variable domain in full (rest from reference TRBV28 and TRBJ1-1): DVKVTQSSRYLVKRTGEKVFLECVQDMDHENMFWYRQDPGLGLRLIYFSYDVKMKEKGDIPEGYSVSREKKERFSLILESASTNQTSMYLCASSLSIMGRSSHEAFFGQGTRLTVV.

This chain connects TRBV12-5 to TRBJ2-1, with D perhaps TRBD1 (6 bases). V dropped 0 bases and J dropped 5 bases, with 8 bases sitting between them. This CDR3 region has 14 residues. Germline V gene data show CDR1 as LGHNT and CDR2 as FRNRAP. The CDR3 protein is CASGLVGGNNEQFF. The CDR3 DNA reads TGTGCTAGTGGTTTGGTAGGGGGTAACAATGAGCAGTTCTTC.

This clone has more than one count but fewer than ten. The V gene is TRBV27, the J gene TRBJ2-4; 7 bases agree with TRBD1. The CDR3 totals 13 residues. Trimming at V came to 8 bases and at J to 8 bases, leaving 9 bases not matched to a gene. CDR1 and CDR2 (germline): MNHEY, SMNVEV (reference sequence). The DNA for the CDR3 is TGTGCCAGCGGGGGACAGTGGAACCACATTCAGTACTTC. Translated: CASGGQWNHIQYF.

This clone has more than one count but fewer than ten. This chain uses TRBV25-1 with TRBJ2-3; 7 bases fit TRBD2. The V and J ends lost 3 bases and 0 bases, in that order; junction bases with no gene match: 9. There are 17 residues in the CDR3. Germline V gene sequence: CDR1 MGHDK, CDR2 SYGVNS. This chain's CDR3 is CASSEPLSGISTDTQYF. The DNA of the CDR3 is TGTGCCAGCAGTGAGCCCTTGAGCGGGATAAGCACAGATACGCAGTATTTT. The full variable domain, its missing parts supplied by reference TRBV25-1 and TRBJ2-3, is EADIYQTPRYLVIGTGKKITLECSQTMGHDKMYWYQQDPGMELHLIHYSYGVNSTEKGDLSSESTVSRIRTEHFPLTLESARPSHTSQYLCASSEPLSGISTDTQYFGPGTRLTVL.

The sample holds a few counts of this clone. The V gene is TRBV5-1, the J gene TRBJ2-3; the match to TRBD2 covers 10 bases. This CDR3 has 17 amino acids. From germline, CDR1 is SGHRS and CDR2 YFSETQ. V trimming: 2 bases; J trimming: 4 bases; junction bases outside the gene matches: 10. The CDR3 protein is CASSFAILAGAADTQYF. The CDR3 DNA is TGCGCCAGCAGCTTCGCTATTCTAGCGGGAGCGGCAGATACGCAGTATTTT.

This clone was counted between two and nine times. The chain couples TRBV7-3 to TRBJ1-1; D gene unclear. The CDR3 is 13 amino acids. With 5 bases removed from V and 4 bases from J, the gap between germline ends came to 11 bases. Looked up from germline, CDR1 is SGHTA and CDR2 is FQGTGA. The CDR3 loop reads CASSQAPITEAFF. DNA for the CDR3: TGTGCCAGCAGCCAGGCCCCGATCACTGAAGCTTTCTTT.

The chain links TRBV29-1 to TRBJ2-7; 7 nucleotides align to TRBD1. The CDR3 is 13 amino acids. Germline V gene data show CDR1 as SQVTM and CDR2 as ANQGSEA. The trim removed 4 bases at V and 4 bases at J, leaving 7 bases unmatched. In DNA form, the CDR3 reads TGCAGCGTTGGACAGGGAGCGACGTACGAGCAGTACTTC. The encoded protein is CSVGQGATYEQYF.

This clone was seen only a few times. This sequence joins TRBV7-2 and TRBJ2-7; weak D call: TRBD2 (5 bases). The CDR3 loop spans 13 amino acids. Trimming pared 5 bases from V and 9 bases from J, leaving 17 bases between. Germline V CDR1 and CDR2: SGHTA, FQGNSA. In DNA form, the CDR3 reads TGTGCCAGCAGCCCCGAGGCAGGACTGGCGCAGTACTTC. Encoded protein: CASSPEAGLAQYF.

About this clone itself: The sample contains more than one DNA sequence encoding this CDR3. The rearrangement joins TRBV7-3 to TRBJ1-5; no clear D gene. Germline V lookup: CDR1 SGHTA, CDR2 FQGTGA. Deletions cut 2 bases from V and 7 bases from J, with 9 bases between. The CDR3 length is 13 residues. The CDR3, as DNA: TGTGCCAGCAGCTTAGACCGAGGACAGCCCCAGCATTTT. Protein: CASSLDRGQPQHF. The whole variable domain, remainder taken from reference TRBV7-3 and TRBJ1-5, is GAGVSQTPSNKVTEKGKYVELRCDPISGHTALYWYRQSLGQGPEFLIYFQGTGAADDSGLPNDRFFAVRPEGSVSTLKIQRTERGDSAVYLCASSLDRGQPQHFGDGTRLSIL.

This clone turned up a few times. This chain joins TRBV7-9 and TRBJ2-4, with TRBD1 matching 7 bases. Looked up from germline, CDR1 is SEHNR and CDR2 is FQNEAQ (reference sequence). CDR3 size: 15 residues. J was trimmed by 3 bases and V by 0 bases; bases with no gene match: 2. CDR3 sequence (DNA): TGTGCCAGCAGCTTAGCTGGGACAGACAAAAACATTCAGTACTTC. This sequence encodes CASSLAGTDKNIQYF.

The J gene is TRBJ2-5, the V gene TRBV30; 7 nucleotides line up with TRBD1. Judging by the DNA end, TRBJ2-7 fits better; the J call may be wrong. CDR1 is GTSNPN, CDR2 SVGIG, per germline (reference sequence). This CDR3 region has 14 residues. CDR3 loop: CAWNQGTVKYEQYF. The CDR3 DNA follows: TGTGCCTGGAATCAGGGGACAGTGAAATACGAGCAGTACTTC.

This clone was counted a few times. This specimen includes other DNA sequences encoding the same CDR3. The V gene is TRBV30, the J gene TRBJ1-5; no clear D. There are 15 residues in the CDR3. The germline V and J ends were trimmed by 0 bases and 2 bases, with 11 bases remaining between them. Germline CDR1 is GTSNPN and CDR2 is SVGIG (reference sequence). CDR3: CAWSVLGLGNQPQHF. The CDR3 DNA sequence: TGTGCCTGGAGTGTTTTAGGGCTGGGCAATCAGCCCCAGCATTTT.

The V call is TRBV4-1, the J call TRBJ2-1; maybe TRBD2 (5 bases). This CDR3 has 17 amino acids. V lost 4 bases to trimming and J lost 4 bases, with 20 bases between them. Germline lookup yields CDR1 MGHRA and CDR2 YSYEKL. The CDR3 protein is CASSPSEVRTAYNEQFF. CDR3 bases: TGCGCCAGCAGCCCTTCGGAGGTACGTACCGCGTACAATGAGCAGTTCTTC.